The clone carrying this T cell receptor (beta chain) was seen only once. The time point: after dendritic cell vaccination, including at tumor progression/relapse. The data are from a study of glioma-infiltrating T cells after dendritic cell vaccination. Overall study context: Dendritic cells derived from monocytes and pulsed with autologous tumor lysate formed the vaccine.

Using immunoSEQ multiplex PCR, the repertoire was profiled, and TCRdb retains in-frame clones only, with some absent. The table includes just under 60,000 clones, approximately 80% detected once. Sequencing used blood, obtained after dendritic cell vaccination. This receptor was taken from a human donor with glioblastoma.

The CDR3 bases are TGTGCCAGCAGCTCAGTGAGGGGGATTATCTATGGCTACACCTTC. It specifies CASSSVRGIIYGYTF. J is TRBJ1-2 and V is TRBV11-2, with D maybe TRBD1 (6 bases). V gave up 4 bases and J gave up 4 bases, with 16 bases separating them. CDR1 and CDR2 from the germline V gene are SGHAT and FQNNGV. The CDR3 totals 15 residues.